This T cell receptor (beta chain) was observed in a study of blood T cell repertoires in COVID-19. In Seattle, patients joined the study during active infection and were tracked longitudinally. Only in-frame clones appear in the TCRdb table, and some are missing; sequencing was by immunoSEQ multiplex PCR. Here the sample spans about 250,000 clones, about 82% being singletons. The CDR3 totals 13 residues. Trimming pared 2 bases from V and 0 bases from J, leaving 7 bases between. From germline, CDR1 is SQVTM and CDR2 ANQGSEA. The specimen sequenced was peripheral blood. The sequence was obtained from a woman of 80 years or more with COVID-19, enrolled during active disease. The chain links TRBV29-1 to TRBJ1-1; D remains ambiguous. CDR3 DNA sequence: TGCAGCGTTGAAATCCAGGTGAACACTGAAGCTTTCTTT. Translating gives CSVEIQVNTEAFF.